These 4 T cell receptor beta chains share one sample of origin, sequenced in a study of cytomegalovirus exposure and HLA in healthy donors. PCR used 60 Vbeta primers and 13 Jbeta primers. Some clones are missing from TCRdb's copy, which holds only in-frame ones; the method was immunoSEQ multiplex PCR. This table has 150,000 to 200,000 clones, around 80% appearing once. The sequenced material came from PBMCs. The source is a woman aged 25 to 39 in good health and CMV-seropositive.

The rearrangement joins TRBV5-1 to TRBJ1-2, with TRBD1 as a possible D gene (5 bases). CDR1 and CDR2 (germline): SGHRS, YFSETQ. V was clipped by 4 bases and J by 3 bases, with 16 bases between them. CDR3 length: 15 amino acids. The CDR3 spells CASSPPGGTDYGYTF. CDR3 in DNA: TGCGCCAGCAGCCCTCCGGGGGGAACAGACTATGGCTACACCTTC.

A single count supports this clone. The rearrangement links TRBV6-4 to TRBJ2-2, with 7 bases fitting TRBD1. This CDR3 has 14 amino acids. The germline V gene has CDR1 MRHNA and CDR2 SNTAGT. V shed 6 bases, J shed 1 base, and the junction held 2 bases outside the gene matches. The CDR3 here is CASRRTGNTGELFF. CDR3 in DNA: TGTGCCAGCAGACGGACAGGGAACACCGGGGAGCTGTTTTTT.

V is TRBV5-5 and J is TRBJ2-7; D not certain. This CDR3 has 14 residues. Trimming removed 0 bases at V and 2 bases at J, with 9 bases between. Germline V CDR1 and CDR2: SGHKS, YYEKEE (reference sequence). The CDR3 sequence: CASSLVPLAYEQYF. The DNA of the CDR3 is TGTGCCAGCAGCTTGGTCCCCCTAGCCTACGAGCAGTACTTC.

The rearrangement links TRBV15 to TRBJ1-6; no clear D. Looked up from germline, CDR1 is LNHNV and CDR2 is YYDKDF (reference sequence). This CDR3 region has 15 residues. The ends were cut back, 1 base at V and 14 bases at J, with 18 bases in the middle. CDR3 nucleotide sequence: TGTGCCACCAGCAGAGGCGGGGTAGGGTTGAGGACCCTCCACTTT. This codes for CATSRGGVGLRTLHF.